This T cell receptor (beta chain) appears in the sequencing data of a study of cytomegalovirus exposure and HLA in healthy donors. Study findings and constraints: Sequencing likely caused a cluster of highly shared sequence variants. Among TCR sequences, most were rare, though some public TCRs appeared in many donors. As immune exposure information, only CMV serostatus was available. According to the study, 150 to 200 TCR beta chains were cytomegalovirus-associated.

Primers for the PCR totalled 60 Vbeta and 13 Jbeta. Libraries were prepared by immunoSEQ multiplex PCR; TCRdb keeps only in-frame clonotypes and omits some of them. There are about 140,000 clones in the sample; roughly 79% occur only once, and 1.1% to 1.5% lies in the top ten. About this clone itself: Its matching antigen is unknown.

Sequenced sample: PBMCs. The receptor was derived from a woman aged 35 to 49 in good health and CMV-seronegative.

As DNA, the CDR3 is TGTGCCAGCAGTCAGCAACCGGCGGCTACCTATGGCTACACCTTC. Encoded protein: CASSQQPAATYGYTF. This chain uses TRBV6-1 with TRBJ1-2; D is undetermined. In germline, CDR1 is MNHNS, CDR2 SASEGT. The CDR3 spans 15 residues. V was clipped by 5 bases and J by 4 bases, with 17 bases between them.